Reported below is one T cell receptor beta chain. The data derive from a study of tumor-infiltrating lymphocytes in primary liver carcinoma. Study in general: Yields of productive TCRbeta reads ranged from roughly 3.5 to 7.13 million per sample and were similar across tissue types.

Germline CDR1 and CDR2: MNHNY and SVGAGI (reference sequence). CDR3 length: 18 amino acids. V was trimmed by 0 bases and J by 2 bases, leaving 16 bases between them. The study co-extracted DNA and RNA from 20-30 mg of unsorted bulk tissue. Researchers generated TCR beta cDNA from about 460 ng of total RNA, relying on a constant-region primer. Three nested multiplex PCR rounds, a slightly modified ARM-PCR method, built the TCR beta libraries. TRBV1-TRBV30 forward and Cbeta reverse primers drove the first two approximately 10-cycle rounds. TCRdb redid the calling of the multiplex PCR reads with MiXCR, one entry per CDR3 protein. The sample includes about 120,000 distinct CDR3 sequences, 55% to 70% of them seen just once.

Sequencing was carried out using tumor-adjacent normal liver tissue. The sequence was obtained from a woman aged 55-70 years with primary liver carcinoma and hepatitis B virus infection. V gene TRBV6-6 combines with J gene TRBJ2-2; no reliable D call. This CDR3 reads CASSYSRWQDINTGELFF. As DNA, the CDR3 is TGTGCCAGCAGTTACTCGCGTTGGCAGGATATCAACACCGGGGAGCTGTTTTTT.